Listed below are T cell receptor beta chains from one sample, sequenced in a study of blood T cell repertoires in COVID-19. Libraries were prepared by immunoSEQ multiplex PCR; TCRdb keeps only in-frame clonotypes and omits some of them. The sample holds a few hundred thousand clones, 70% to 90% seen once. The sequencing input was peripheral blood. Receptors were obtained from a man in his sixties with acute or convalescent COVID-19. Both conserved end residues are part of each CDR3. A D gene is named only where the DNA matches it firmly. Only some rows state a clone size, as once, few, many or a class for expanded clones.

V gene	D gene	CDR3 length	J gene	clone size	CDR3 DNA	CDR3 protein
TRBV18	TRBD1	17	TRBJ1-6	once	TGTGCCAGCTCAACCCCGGTTCTCAGGGGGATGGATTCACCCCTCCACTTT	CASSTPVLRGMDSPLHF
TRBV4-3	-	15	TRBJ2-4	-	TGCGCCAGCAGCCAAGATATCGGGTATGGGAACATTCAGTACTTC	CASSQDIGYGNIQYF
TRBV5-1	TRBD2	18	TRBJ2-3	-	TGCGCCAGCAGCTTGGCCCCCGGACTAGCGGGGTTCACAGATACGCAGTATTTT	CASSLAPGLAGFTDTQYF
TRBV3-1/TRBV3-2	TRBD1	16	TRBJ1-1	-	TGTGCCAGCAGCCCAGGGACAGGGGGCTATCAGACGTCAGCTTTCTTT	CASSPGTGGYQTSAFF
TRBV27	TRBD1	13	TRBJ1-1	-	TGTGCCAGCAGCCGAACAGGGGACACTGAAGCTTTCTTT	CASSRTGDTEAFF
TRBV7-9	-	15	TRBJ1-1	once	TGTGCCAGCAGCGGGCGGACAGCCATGAACACTGAAGCTTTCTTT	CASSGRTAMNTEAFF
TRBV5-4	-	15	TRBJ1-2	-	TGTGCCAGCAGCTTGGTTGGAGGGGTAAACTATGGCTACACCTTC	CASSLVGGVNYGYTF
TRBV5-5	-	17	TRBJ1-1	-	TGTGCCAGCAGCTTCCTTTGGGGAGGGCGGACCCGCCTGGAGGCTTTCTTT	CASSFLWGGRTRLEAFF
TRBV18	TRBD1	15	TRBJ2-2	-	TGTGCCAGCTCACCTGGGACAGGGAACACCGGGGAGCTGTTTTTT	CASSPGTGNTGELFF
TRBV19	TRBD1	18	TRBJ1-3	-	TGTGCCAGTAGTCGTCCCGGGACAGGGTCGTGGTCTGGAAACACCATATATTTT	CASSRPGTGSWSGNTIYF
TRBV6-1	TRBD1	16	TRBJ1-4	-	TGTGCCAGCAGTGTCGACAGGGGGCGGGCTAATGAAAAACTGTTTTTT	CASSVDRGRANEKLFF
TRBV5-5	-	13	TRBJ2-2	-	TGTGCCAGCAGCTTGGTCAGGGCCGGGGAGCTGTTTTTT	CASSLVRAGELFF
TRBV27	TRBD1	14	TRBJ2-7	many	TGTGCCAGCAGTTTCGACAGGGGAAGGGTCGAGCAGTACTTC	CASSFDRGRVEQYF
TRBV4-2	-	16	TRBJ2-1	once	TGTGCCAGCAGCCACCCCAGTGGGGGGGCCTTTAATGAGCAGTTCTTC	CASSHPSGGAFNEQFF
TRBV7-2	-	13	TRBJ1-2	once	TGTGCCAGCAGCCCCCAGGGTAACTATGGCTACACCTTC	CASSPQGNYGYTF
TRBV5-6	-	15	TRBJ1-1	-	TGTGCCAGCAGCCACGGACAGTTGCTGAACACTGAAGCTTTCTTT	CASSHGQLLNTEAFF
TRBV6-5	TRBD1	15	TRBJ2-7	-	TGTGCCAGCAGCCAGACGGGACAGGGGTTATACGAGCAGTACTTC	CASSQTGQGLYEQYF
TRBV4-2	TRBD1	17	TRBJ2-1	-	TGTGCCAGCAGTTCGACCGGGACAGGGGAGTCCTACAATGAGCAGTTCTTC	CASSSTGTGESYNEQFF
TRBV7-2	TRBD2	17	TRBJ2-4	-	TGTGCCAGCAGCTTAGCTGGAGCGGGGCTAGCCAAAAACATTCAGTACTTC	CASSLAGAGLAKNIQYF
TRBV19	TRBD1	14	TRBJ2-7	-	TGTGCCAGTAGGGCACGGACAGGGCCCTACGAGCAGTACTTC	CASRARTGPYEQYF
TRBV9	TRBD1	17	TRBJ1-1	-	TGTGCCAGCAGCAATAGGGACAGGGGTATTGGGTACACTGAAGCTTTCTTT	CASSNRDRGIGYTEAFF
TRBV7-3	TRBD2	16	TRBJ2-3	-	TGTGCCAGCAGCTTAACGGTTAGCGGGGGCACAGATACGCAGTATTTT	CASSLTVSGGTDTQYF
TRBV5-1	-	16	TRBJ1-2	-	TGCGCCAGCAGCTTGGAACCGGGACAAGCTCCTTATGGCTACACCTTC	CASSLEPGQAPYGYTF
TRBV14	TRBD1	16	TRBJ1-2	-	TGTGCCAGCAGCCAAGACATACGACAGGGGGGCTATGGCTACACCTTC	CASSQDIRQGGYGYTF
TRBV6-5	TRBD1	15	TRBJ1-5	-	TGTGCCAGCAGTTCGACAGGGTCCCGTGATCAGCCCCAGCATTTT	CASSSTGSRDQPQHF
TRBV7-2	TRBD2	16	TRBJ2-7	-	TGTGCCAGCAGCTTAGATGGCGGGGGGGTCGGTTACGAGCAGTACTTC	CASSLDGGGVGYEQYF
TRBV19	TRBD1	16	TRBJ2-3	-	TGTGCCAGTAGTGCTACAGGGGGCGATTTCACAGATACGCAGTATTTT	CASSATGGDFTDTQYF
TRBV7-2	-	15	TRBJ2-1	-	TGTGCCAGCAGCACTCGGGGACTGTTGTCCCATGAGCAGTTCTTC	CASSTRGLLSHEQFF
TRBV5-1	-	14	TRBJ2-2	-	TGCGCCAGCAGCTTTCGGGGGTACACCGGGGAGCTGTTTTTT	CASSFRGYTGELFF
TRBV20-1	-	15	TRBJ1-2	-	TGCAGTGCTAGTTTCCGGGACACCGCTAACTATGGCTACACCTTC	CSASFRDTANYGYTF
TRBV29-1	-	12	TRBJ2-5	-	TGCAGCGTTGTCAGGGGACAAGAGACCCAGTACTTC	CSVVRGQETQYF
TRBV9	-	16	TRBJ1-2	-	TGTGCCAGCAGGGGAACCGGGACGGGAGTTAACTATGGCTACACCTTC	CASRGTGTGVNYGYTF
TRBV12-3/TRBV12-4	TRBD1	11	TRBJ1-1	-	TGTGCCAGCAGCCGACAGGGTGGAGCTTTCTTT	CASSRQGGAFF
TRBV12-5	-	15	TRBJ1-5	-	TGTGCTAGTGGTTCAGGCCCGGTTAGCAATCAGCCCCAGCATTTT	CASGSGPVSNQPQHF
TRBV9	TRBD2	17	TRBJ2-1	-	TGTGCCAGCAGCGCTGGAGTAGCGGGGGGAAAAACAAATGAGCAGTTCTTC	CASSAGVAGGKTNEQFF
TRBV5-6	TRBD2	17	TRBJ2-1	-	TGTGCCAGCAGCCGCCCTCTCAGCGGGGGCGCCTACAATGAGCAGTTCTTC	CASSRPLSGGAYNEQFF
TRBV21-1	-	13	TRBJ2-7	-	TGTGCCAGCAGCTCTCCCAGCTCCTACGAGCAGTACTTC	CASSSPSSYEQYF
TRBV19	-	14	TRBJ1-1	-	TGTGCCAGTAGTATAATACAGACCGGCACTGAAGCTTTCTTT	CASSIIQTGTEAFF
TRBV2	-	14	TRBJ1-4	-	TGTGCCAGCAGTGTTGGGGGGGCTGAGGAAAAACTGTTTTTT	CASSVGGAEEKLFF
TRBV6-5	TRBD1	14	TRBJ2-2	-	TGTGCCAGCCGGGACAGGGTTTTTGCCGGGGAGCTGTTTTTT	CASRDRVFAGELFF
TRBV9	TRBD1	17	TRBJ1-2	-	TGTGCCAGCAGCGTCCGATCCGAGACAGGGAGGCATCATGGCTACACCTTC	CASSVRSETGRHHGYTF